This T cell receptor beta chain was sequenced during a study of blood T cell repertoires in COVID-19. Background on the study: From T cells, B-cell-depleted T cells, or PBMCs came the material, which was cDNA or gDNA.

Germline lookup yields CDR1 SGHDN and CDR2 FVKESK. CDR3 length equals 15 residues. V dropped 2 bases and J dropped 4 bases, with 14 bases sitting between them. As originally analysed: Estimated nucleated cell counts came from reference gene primer amplification. Assay: immunoSEQ multiplex PCR; the TCRdb copy retains only in-frame clones and omits some. Clonal size and the V and J genes are those of that table, whereas D and trimming came from the DNA. The table shows about 100,000 clones, with 80% occurring only once. Sequencing used peripheral blood. The receptor was isolated from a woman aged 70 to 79 with acute or convalescent COVID-19. This chain joins TRBV14 and TRBJ1-2; weak D call: TRBD1 (6 bases). CDR3 region: CASSQYRDTTYGYTF. CDR3 nucleotide sequence: TGTGCCAGCAGCCAATATCGGGACACCACCTATGGCTACACCTTC. Based on the CDR3 plus reference TRBV14 and TRBJ1-2, the full variable domain is EAGVTQFPSHSVIEKGQTVTLRCDPISGHDNLYWYRRVMGKEIKFLLHFVKESKQDESGMPNNRFLAERTGGTYSTLKVQPAELEDSGVYFCASSQYRDTTYGYTFGSGTRLTVV.